A selection of T cell receptor beta chains follows, all from one sample in a study of post-analysis software for immune sequencing data. TCRdb analysed the PCR reads with MiXCR anew, one entry per CDR3 protein. Of about 540,000 distinct CDR3 sequences in the sample, 30% to 40% were seen once. The specimen sequenced was blood. The receptors were gathered from a girl aged 2 to 17 with multiple sclerosis. Both conserved end residues are part of each CDR3. The D gene is left open where the match is weak. A clone size is listed for some rows: how often the clone was seen (once, few, many), or a class if it is expanded.

>.|15|TRBJ2-1|TRBV10-3|few
CAISESGVLNNEQFF
TGTGCCATCAGTGAGTCGGGGGTTCTAAACAATGAGCAGTTCTTC
>.|14|TRBJ2-3|TRBV29-1|many
CSVLWRGRTDTQYF
TGCAGCGTTCTGTGGCGGGGGCGCACAGATACGCAGTATTTT
>TRBD2|17|TRBJ2-5|TRBV20-1|few
CSAQAGTSGGPGETQYF
TGCAGTGCTCAAGCCGGGACTAGCGGGGGGCCGGGGGAGACCCAGTACTTC
>TRBD1|15|TRBJ1-4|TRBV20-1|few
CSAPLSGTGGEKLFF
TGCAGTGCCCCTTTAAGTGGGACAGGGGGCGAAAAACTGTTTTTT
>TRBD1|14|TRBJ1-4|TRBV5-5|.
CASSRQGFNEKLFF
TGTGCCAGTAGTCGACAGGGTTTTAATGAAAAACTGTTTTTT
>.|14|TRBJ2-1|TRBV7-9|few
CASSLSAAGNEQFF
TGTGCCAGCAGCTTAAGCGCTGCGGGCAATGAGCAGTTCTTC
>.|15|TRBJ2-3|TRBV10-3|.
CATLQQVTRPDTQYF
TGTGCCACTCTACAACAGGTAACCAGACCAGATACGCAGTATTTT
>.|16|TRBJ2-1|TRBV7-8|few
CASSLLRGPSYNEQFF
TGTGCCAGCAGCTTACTGCGCGGGCCATCCTACAATGAGCAGTTCTTC
>.|12|TRBJ2-7|TRBV20-1|.
CSIGAGTYEQYF
TGCAGCATCGGGGCGGGCACCTACGAGCAGTACTTC
>TRBD1|17|TRBJ1-2|TRBV5-5|few
CASSLALLGQGFYGYTF
TGTGCCAGCAGCTTGGCCCTCCTGGGACAGGGGTTCTATGGCTACACCTTC
>.|13|TRBJ2-2|TRBV7-7|few
CASSSSGTGELFF
TGTGCTAGCAGCTCCAGCGGCACCGGGGAGCTGTTTTTT
>.|13|TRBJ1-5|TRBV10-3|.
CAIRGDLNQPQHF
TGTGCCATCAGAGGGGACCTCAATCAGCCCCAGCATTTT
>.|14|TRBJ1-6|TRBV9|.
CASSVEQVNSPLHF
TGTGCCAGCAGCGTAGAGCAGGTGAACTCACCCCTCCACTTT
>.|15|TRBJ2-5|TRBV7-8|.
CASSLDGAVQETQYF
TGTGCCAGCAGCTTAGATGGGGCGGTCCAAGAGACCCAGTACTTC
>.|14|TRBJ2-7|TRBV20-1|.
CSASFRNQYYEQYF
TGCAGTGCTAGTTTCCGTAACCAATACTACGAGCAGTACTTC
>TRBD1|12|TRBJ1-2|TRBV20-1|few
CSFAQGDYGYTF
TGCAGTTTTGCACAGGGGGACTATGGCTACACCTTC
>TRBD1|15|TRBJ1-2|TRBV3-1|.
CASRPQGTASYGYTF
TGTGCCAGCAGACCGCAGGGGACAGCTAGCTATGGCTACACCTTC
>TRBD2|13|TRBJ2-5|TRBV7-3|.
CASSPGTKRTQYF
TGTGCCAGCAGCCCAGGGACTAAAAGGACCCAGTACTTC
>.|13|TRBJ2-7|TRBV10-3|.
CAISDRQDYEQYF
TGTGCCATCAGTGACCGACAGGACTACGAGCAGTACTTC
>.|16|TRBJ1-5|TRBV3-1|once
CASRYNPDRLHQPQHF
TGTGCCAGCAGATACAATCCAGACAGACTCCATCAGCCCCAGCATTTT
>.|15|TRBJ2-1|TRBV3-1|.
CASSHSGTSYNEQVF
TGTGCCAGCAGCCACTCCGGGACTTCGTACAATGAGCAGGTCTTC
>TRBD1|20|TRBJ1-1|TRBV29-1|few
CSAYPGPPQGAIGVNTEAFF
TGCAGCGCCTACCCGGGCCCCCCCCAGGGGGCGATCGGGGTAAACACTGAAGCTTTCTTT
>TRBD1|16|TRBJ2-1|TRBV20-1|few
CSAIPVDRGLDNEQFF
TGCAGTGCTATCCCCGTTGACAGGGGGCTCGACAATGAGCAGTTCTTC
>.|15|TRBJ1-6|TRBV4-1|.
CASSQGGQSRSPLHF
TGCGCCAGCAGCCAAGGTGGCCAGTCACGCTCACCCCTCCACTTT
>TRBD2|13|TRBJ2-1|TRBV10-3|few
CAISDPTSDEQFF
TGTGCCATCAGTGACCCTACTAGCGATGAGCAGTTCTTC
>TRBD2|14|TRBJ2-7|TRBV6-5|few
CASSPRLALYEQYF
TGTGCCAGCAGTCCCCGACTAGCGCTCTACGAGCAGTACTTC
>.|15|TRBJ1-6|TRBV6-1|.
CASSDKGRFNSPLHF
TGTGCCAGCAGTGACAAGGGGCGGTTTAATTCACCCCTCCACTTT
>.|14|TRBJ1-2|TRBV7-2|many
CASSLLGGGAHYTF
TGTGCCAGCAGCTTATTGGGGGGAGGGGCGCACTACACCTTC
>TRBD2|16|TRBJ2-5|TRBV20-1|few
CSARDAGGGRQETQYF
TGCAGTGCTAGAGATGCGGGAGGGGGCCGCCAAGAGACCCAGTACTTC
>.|15|TRBJ2-3|TRBV12-3/TRBV12-4|.
CASSPLGGAWDTQYF
TGTGCCAGCAGCCCTCTCGGAGGGGCGTGGGATACGCAGTATTTT
>.|17|TRBJ2-4|TRBV28|few
CASSSPEQDLAKNIQYF
TGTGCCAGCAGTTCCCCTGAGCAGGATCTAGCCAAAAACATTCAGTACTTC
>.|16|TRBJ1-5|TRBV12-3/TRBV12-4|.
CASSLSDRYSNQPQHF
TGTGCCAGCAGTCTTAGCGACAGGTATAGCAATCAGCCCCAGCATTTT
>.|14|TRBJ2-5|TRBV10-2|.
CASSDMGGQETQYF
TGCGCCAGCAGTGATATGGGGGGCCAAGAGACCCAGTACTTC
>TRBD1|13|TRBJ1-5|TRBV2|few
CASHRTGTQPQHF
TGTGCCAGCCACCGGACAGGGACCCAGCCCCAGCATTTT
>.|15|TRBJ2-3|TRBV10-1|.
CASRMGVEFTDTQYF
TGCGCCAGCAGGATGGGGGTAGAATTCACAGATACGCAGTATTTT
>TRBD2|16|TRBJ2-3|TRBV7-6|few
CASSPTSGGGADTQYF
TGTGCCAGCAGCCCGACTAGCGGGGGAGGTGCAGATACGCAGTATTTT
>.|15|TRBJ1-1|TRBV4-1|.
CASSQDPGANTEAFF
TGCGCCAGCAGCCAAGACCCAGGGGCTAACACTGAAGCTTTCTTT
>.|14|TRBJ2-1|TRBV6-5|few
CASSYYGGGNEQFF
TGTGCCAGCAGTTACTATGGGGGTGGCAATGAGCAGTTCTTC
>.|13|TRBJ2-7|TRBV6-5|few
CASSDGFSDEQYF
TGTGCCAGCAGTGACGGGTTCTCCGACGAGCAGTACTTC
>TRBD2|15|TRBJ2-4|TRBV4-1|few
CASSILGLAGGIQYF
TGCGCCAGCAGCATACTGGGACTAGCGGGGGGCATTCAGTACTTC
>.|14|TRBJ2-5|TRBV20-1|.
CSASPLTRLETQYF
TGCAGTGCTAGCCCCCTGACTAGGCTGGAGACCCAGTACTTC
>TRBD1|15|TRBJ1-2|TRBV5-1|few
CASSWETGGLTGYTF
TGCGCCAGCAGCTGGGAGACAGGGGGGTTAACCGGCTACACCTTC
>.|13|TRBJ2-1|TRBV5-1|.
CASSPSIGGEQFF
TGCGCCAGCAGCCCGAGTATCGGGGGAGAGCAGTTCTTC
>TRBD1|14|TRBJ2-3|TRBV20-1|once
CSARSGQGPDTQYF
TGCAGTGCTAGATCAGGACAGGGACCAGATACGCAGTATTTT
>TRBD2|17|TRBJ2-1|TRBV15|.
CATGRDRNSGVHNEQFF
TGTGCCACCGGCAGAGATCGGAATAGCGGGGTACACAATGAGCAGTTCTTC